This is a list of T cell receptor beta chains from one sample in a study of blood T cell repertoires in COVID-19. Measured with immunoSEQ multiplex PCR; TCRdb has only the in-frame clones, and not every one. Of 35,000 to 55,000 clones listed, 80% to 90% were seen once; the top ten hold 7.5% to 9.5%. Source material: peripheral blood. The receptor set was obtained from a man aged 60-69 years with active COVID-19. Each CDR3 is given with its conserved first and last residue. Fields, in order: J gene, V gene, D gene, clone size, CDR3 protein, CDR3 DNA. A D gene is named only where the DNA matches it firmly. Clone size is not always given. Where it is, it says once, few, many or a class for expanded clones.

TRBJ1-4 | TRBV3-1/TRBV3-2 | NA | NA | CASSQRQGTEKLFF | TGTGCCAGCAGCCAACGGCAGGGAACCGAAAAACTGTTTTTT
TRBJ2-6 | TRBV9 | NA | NA | CASSVGDSYSGANVLTF | TGTGCCAGCAGCGTTGGGGACTCCTATTCTGGGGCCAACGTCCTGACTTTC
TRBJ2-1 | TRBV4-1 | NA | NA | CASSQAVLGEVNEQFF | TGCGCCAGCAGCCAAGCTGTTTTAGGGGAAGTCAATGAGCAGTTCTTC
TRBJ2-7 | TRBV13 | NA | few | CASSLGADNEQYF | TGTGCCAGCAGCTTAGGCGCGGATAACGAGCAGTACTTC
TRBJ1-1 | TRBV2 | NA | once | CASWLTRNTEAFF | TGTGCCAGCTGGTTGACACGCAACACTGAAGCTTTCTTT
TRBJ2-3 | TRBV19 | NA | NA | CASSMGQGSDTQYF | TGTGCCAGTAGTATGGGCCAGGGGAGTGATACGCAGTATTTT
TRBJ2-5 | TRBV5-5 | NA | NA | CASSLGVQETQYF | TGTGCCAGCAGCTTGGGAGTCCAAGAGACCCAGTACTTC
TRBJ2-1 | TRBV9 | TRBD1 | medium-sized | CASSAQGVGYNEQFF | TGTGCCAGCAGCGCCCAGGGGGTAGGGTACAATGAGCAGTTCTTC
TRBJ2-2 | TRBV9 | NA | NA | CASSVVGREVAGELFF | TGTGCCAGCAGCGTAGTAGGCAGGGAAGTGGCCGGGGAGCTGTTTTTT
TRBJ2-2 | TRBV6-5 | NA | NA | CASSRVNTGELFF | TGTGCCAGCAGTCGGGTGAACACCGGGGAGCTGTTTTTT
TRBJ2-2 | TRBV5-5 | NA | NA | CASSWERTELSGELFF | TGTGCCAGCAGCTGGGAACGGACAGAACTTTCCGGGGAGCTGTTTTTT
TRBJ1-4 | TRBV5-4 | TRBD1 | NA | CASSPGGAGEKLFF | TGTGCCAGCAGCCCAGGGGGCGCGGGTGAAAAACTGTTTTTT
TRBJ1-1 | TRBV6-5 | TRBD1 | NA | CASSSKAGGLDTEAFF | TGTGCCAGCAGTTCGAAAGCAGGGGGGTTGGACACTGAAGCTTTCTTT
TRBJ2-5 | TRBV15 | NA | once | CATSTRADEETQYF | TGTGCCACCAGTACGCGGGCAGACGAAGAGACCCAGTACTTC
TRBJ2-7 | TRBV29-1 | NA | NA | CSVGSGAETKYEQYF | TGCAGCGTTGGATCAGGGGCCGAAACTAAATACGAGCAGTACTTC
TRBJ2-2 | TRBV15 | TRBD2 | NA | CATSRARTSGYTGELFF | TGTGCCACCAGCAGAGCCCGGACTAGCGGGTACACCGGGGAGCTGTTTTTT
TRBJ2-5 | TRBV7-7 | TRBD2 | NA | CASSLTSGNQETQYF | TGTGCCAGCAGTTTGACTAGCGGGAATCAAGAGACCCAGTACTTC
TRBJ2-3 | TRBV7-2 | TRBD1 | NA | CASSPTGDPADTQYF | TGTGCCAGCAGTCCTACAGGGGACCCCGCAGATACGCAGTATTTT
TRBJ2-7 | TRBV28 | TRBD2 | NA | CASNTPAGTTYEQYF | TGTGCCAGCAATACCCCCGCCGGGACTACCTACGAGCAGTACTTC
TRBJ2-1 | TRBV5-1 | NA | NA | CASSLSLNNEQFF | TGCGCCAGCAGCTTGAGTCTAAACAATGAGCAGTTCTTC
TRBJ1-2 | TRBV15 | TRBD1 | NA | CATSRDLWGTGRGYTF | TGTGCCACCAGCAGAGATCTATGGGGGACAGGTAGAGGCTACACCTTC
TRBJ2-1 | TRBV5-6 | TRBD2 | NA | CASSLAPGRIYNEQFF | TGTGCCAGCAGCTTGGCCCCCGGGAGGATTTACAATGAGCAGTTCTTC
TRBJ1-6 | TRBV5-1 | TRBD1 | NA | CASSSQTGVNSPLHF | TGCGCCAGCAGCTCACAGACAGGGGTAAATTCACCCCTCCACTTT
TRBJ2-6 | TRBV5-6 | NA | NA | CASSLAGTGANVLTF | TGTGCCAGCAGCTTGGCCGGTACTGGGGCCAACGTCCTGACTTTC
TRBJ2-1 | TRBV7-3 | NA | NA | CASSLTGSNEQFF | TGTGCCAGCAGCTTAACAGGGAGCAATGAGCAGTTCTTC
TRBJ1-1 | TRBV27 | NA | NA | CASRPQGNMNTEAFF | TGTGCCAGCCGTCCTCAGGGGAACATGAACACTGAAGCTTTCTTT
TRBJ2-1 | TRBV28 | TRBD2 | NA | CASSLPNGSGIYNEQFF | TGTGCCAGCAGCCTCCCCAACGGTAGCGGGATCTACAATGAGCAGTTCTTC
TRBJ2-3 | TRBV4-1 | NA | NA | CASSQADTQYF | TGCGCCAGCAGCCAAGCGGATACGCAGTATTTT
TRBJ2-2 | TRBV24-1 | NA | NA | CATSDPGQNTGELFF | TGTGCCACCAGTGACCCGGGACAGAACACCGGGGAGCTGTTTTTT
TRBJ1-1 | TRBV6-5 | TRBD1 | NA | CASSSRLTGATEAFF | TGTGCCAGCAGTTCCCGACTTACAGGGGCAACTGAAGCTTTCTTT
TRBJ1-6 | TRBV11-2 | TRBD1 | NA | CASSRQGVNSPLHF | TGTGCCAGCAGCCGACAGGGCGTTAATTCACCCCTCCACTTT
TRBJ2-3 | TRBV5-4 | NA | NA | CASSLEAGGTDTQYF | TGTGCCAGCAGCTTGGAGGCAGGGGGCACAGATACGCAGTATTTT
TRBJ2-3 | TRBV19 | NA | NA | CASMGAGFRGDTQYF | TGTGCCAGTATGGGGGCCGGGTTCCGCGGAGATACGCAGTATTTT
TRBJ1-2 | TRBV4-1 | TRBD1 | NA | CASSQVVIPPGQGNYTF | TGCGCCAGCAGCCAAGTCGTTATTCCACCGGGACAGGGGAACTACACCTTC
TRBJ1-1 | TRBV6-2/TRBV6-3 | TRBD1 | once | CASSRRDRPPYEAFF | TGTGCCAGCAGTCGCCGGGACAGGCCCCCTTATGAAGCTTTCTTT
TRBJ1-5 | TRBV7-2 | NA | few | CASSFRTGGDQPQHF | TGTGCCAGCAGCTTCAGAACAGGTGGGGATCAGCCCCAGCATTTT
TRBJ2-7 | TRBV27 | TRBD2 | NA | CASSHGTSGRYEQYF | TGTGCCAGCAGTCACGGGACTAGCGGACGCTACGAGCAGTACTTC
TRBJ1-2 | TRBV5-1 | TRBD1 | NA | CASSVGQGGGYTF | TGCGCCAGCAGCGTGGGACAGGGTGGCGGCTACACCTTC
TRBJ1-4 | TRBV11-2 | NA | NA | CASSLGTNEKLFF | TGTGCCAGCAGCCTCGGGACTAATGAAAAACTGTTTTTT
TRBJ2-7 | TRBV3-1/TRBV3-2 | TRBD2 | NA | CASSQAGGSYEQYF | TGTGCCAGCAGCCAAGCGGGAGGGAGCTACGAGCAGTACTTC
TRBJ2-5 | TRBV6-1 | TRBD1 | NA | CASSWGQGGETQYF | TGTGCCAGCAGCTGGGGACAGGGTGGAGAGACCCAGTACTTC
TRBJ2-1 | TRBV2 | NA | NA | CASSDSGLAGDEQFF | TGTGCCAGCAGTGATAGTGGGCTAGCAGGCGATGAGCAGTTCTTC
TRBJ1-2 | TRBV9 | NA | NA | CASSESGTYYGYTF | TGTGCCAGCAGCGAATCCGGGACATACTATGGCTACACCTTC
TRBJ1-4 | TRBV5-1 | TRBD1 | NA | CASSLAKTGANEKLFF | TGCGCCAGCAGCTTGGCCAAAACAGGGGCAAATGAAAAACTGTTTTTT
TRBJ2-2 | TRBV6-6 | TRBD2 | NA | CASSLGLADTGELFF | TGTGCCAGCAGCCTGGGACTAGCGGACACCGGGGAGCTGTTTTTT